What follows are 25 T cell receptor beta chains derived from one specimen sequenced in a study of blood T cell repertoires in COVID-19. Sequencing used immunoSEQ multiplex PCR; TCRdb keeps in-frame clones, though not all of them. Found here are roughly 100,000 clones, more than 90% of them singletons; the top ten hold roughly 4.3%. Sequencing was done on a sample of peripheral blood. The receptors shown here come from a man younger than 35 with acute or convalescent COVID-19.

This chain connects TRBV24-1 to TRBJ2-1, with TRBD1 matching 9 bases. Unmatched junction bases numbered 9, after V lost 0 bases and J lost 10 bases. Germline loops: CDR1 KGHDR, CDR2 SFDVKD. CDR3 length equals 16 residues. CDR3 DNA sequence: TGTGCCACCAGTGATTTGCAGGGACAGGGTTCGAGGGAGCAGTTCTTC. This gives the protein CATSDLQGQGSREQFF.

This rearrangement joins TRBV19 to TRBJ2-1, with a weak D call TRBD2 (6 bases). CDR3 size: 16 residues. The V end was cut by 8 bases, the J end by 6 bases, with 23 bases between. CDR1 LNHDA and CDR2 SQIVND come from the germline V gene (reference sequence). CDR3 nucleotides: TGTGCCAGTGGAACCCGGTCCGGGAGCCCCTCCAATGAGCAGTTCTTC. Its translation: CASGTRSGSPSNEQFF.

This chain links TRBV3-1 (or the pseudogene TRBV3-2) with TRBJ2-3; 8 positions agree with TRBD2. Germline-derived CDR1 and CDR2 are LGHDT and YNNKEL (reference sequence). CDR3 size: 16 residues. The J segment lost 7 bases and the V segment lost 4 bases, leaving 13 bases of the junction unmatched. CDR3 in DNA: TGTGCCAGCAGCCCAGCAGGGACGGGGGGGTGGTATACGCAGTATTTT. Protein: CASSPAGTGGWYTQYF.

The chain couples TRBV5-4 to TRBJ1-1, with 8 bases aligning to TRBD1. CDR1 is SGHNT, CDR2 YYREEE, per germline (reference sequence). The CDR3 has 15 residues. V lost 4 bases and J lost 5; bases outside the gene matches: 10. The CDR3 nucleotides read TGTGCCAGCAGCCCCCCCCGGACAGGGAGAACTGAAGCTTTCTTT. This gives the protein CASSPPRTGRTEAFF.

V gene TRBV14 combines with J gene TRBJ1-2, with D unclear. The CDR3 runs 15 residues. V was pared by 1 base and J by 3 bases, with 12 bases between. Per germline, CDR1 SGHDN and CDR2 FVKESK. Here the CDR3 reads CASSQVEGGDYGYTF. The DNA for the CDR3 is TGTGCCAGCAGCCAAGTGGAGGGTGGTGACTATGGCTACACCTTC.

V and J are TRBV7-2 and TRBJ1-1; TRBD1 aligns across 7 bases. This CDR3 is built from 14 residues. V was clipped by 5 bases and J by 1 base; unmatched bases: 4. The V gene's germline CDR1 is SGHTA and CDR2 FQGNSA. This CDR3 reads CASSPGQRNTEAFF. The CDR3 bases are TGTGCCAGCAGCCCGGGACAGAGGAACACTGAAGCTTTCTTT. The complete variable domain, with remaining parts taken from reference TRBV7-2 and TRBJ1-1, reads GAGVSQSPSNKVTEKGKDVELRCDPISGHTALYWYRQSLGQGLEFLIYFQGNSAPDKSGLPSDRFSAERTGGSVSTLTIQRTQQEDSAVYLCASSPGQRNTEAFFGQGTRLTVV.

CDR3 nucleotides: TGTGCCAGCTCACCATTTGCTAGCGGGAGAGCAGATACGCAGTATTTT. Amino acids: CASSPFASGRADTQYF. V usage is TRBV18 and J usage is TRBJ2-3, with 10 bases fitting TRBD2. V lost 2 bases and J lost 4; bases outside the gene matches: 6. This CDR3 has 16 amino acids. The germline gives CDR1 KGHSH, CDR2 LQKENI.

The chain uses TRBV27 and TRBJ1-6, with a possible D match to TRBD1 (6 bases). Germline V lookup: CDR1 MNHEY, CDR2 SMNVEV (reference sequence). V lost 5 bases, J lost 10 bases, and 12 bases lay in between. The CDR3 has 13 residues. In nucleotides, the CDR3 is TGTGCCAGCAGTCCATACAGGGAATCACCCCTCCACTTT. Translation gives CASSPYRESPLHF.

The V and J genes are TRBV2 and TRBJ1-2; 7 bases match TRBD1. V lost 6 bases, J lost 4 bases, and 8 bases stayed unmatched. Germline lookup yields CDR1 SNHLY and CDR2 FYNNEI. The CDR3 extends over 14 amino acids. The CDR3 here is CASRDLDRVYGYTF. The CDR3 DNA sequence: TGTGCCAGCAGGGATCTCGACAGGGTCTATGGCTACACCTTC.

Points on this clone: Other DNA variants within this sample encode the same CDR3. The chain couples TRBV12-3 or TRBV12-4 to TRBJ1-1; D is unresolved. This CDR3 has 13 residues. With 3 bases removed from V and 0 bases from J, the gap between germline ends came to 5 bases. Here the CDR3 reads CASSFGMNTEAFF. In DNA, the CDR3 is TGTGCCAGCAGTTTTGGCATGAACACTGAAGCTTTCTTT.

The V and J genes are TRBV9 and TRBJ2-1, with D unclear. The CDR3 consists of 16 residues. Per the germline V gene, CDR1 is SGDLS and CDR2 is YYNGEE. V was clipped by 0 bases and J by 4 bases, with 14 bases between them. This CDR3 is CASSVGWAATYNEQFF. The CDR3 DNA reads TGTGCCAGCAGCGTAGGATGGGCAGCTACGTACAATGAGCAGTTCTTC.

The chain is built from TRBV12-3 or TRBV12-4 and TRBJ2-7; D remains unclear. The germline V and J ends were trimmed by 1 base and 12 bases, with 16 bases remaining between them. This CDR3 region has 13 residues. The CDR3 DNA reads TGTGCCAGCAGTTTAGACGTTGCCAGTCACGCGTACTTC. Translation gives CASSLDVASHAYF.

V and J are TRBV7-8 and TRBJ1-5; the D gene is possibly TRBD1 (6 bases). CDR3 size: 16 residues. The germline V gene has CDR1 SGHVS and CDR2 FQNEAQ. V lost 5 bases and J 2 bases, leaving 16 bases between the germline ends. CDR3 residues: CASSRGGPAGNQPQHF. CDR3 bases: TGTGCCAGCAGCCGGGGGGGGCCCGCGGGCAATCAGCCCCAGCATTTT.

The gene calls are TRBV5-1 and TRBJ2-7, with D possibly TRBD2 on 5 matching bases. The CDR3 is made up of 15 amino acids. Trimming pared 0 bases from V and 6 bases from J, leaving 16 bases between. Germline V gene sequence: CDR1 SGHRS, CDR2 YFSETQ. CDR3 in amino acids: CASSLGAITRGEQYF. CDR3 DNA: TGCGCCAGCAGCTTGGGGGCAATAACCCGGGGCGAGCAGTACTTC.

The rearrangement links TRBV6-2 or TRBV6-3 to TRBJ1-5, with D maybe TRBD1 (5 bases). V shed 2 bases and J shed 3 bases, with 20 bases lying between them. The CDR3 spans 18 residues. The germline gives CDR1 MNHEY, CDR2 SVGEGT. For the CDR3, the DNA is TGTGCCAGCAGTTACCGGCCCTATCGGACGGACAACAATCAGCCCCAGCATTTT. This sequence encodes CASSYRPYRTDNNQPQHF.

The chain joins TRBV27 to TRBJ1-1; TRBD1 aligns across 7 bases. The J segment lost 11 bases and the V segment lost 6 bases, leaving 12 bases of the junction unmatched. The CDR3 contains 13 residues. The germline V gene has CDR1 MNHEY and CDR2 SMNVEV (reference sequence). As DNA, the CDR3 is TGTGCCAGCAGCGATACGACAGGGCGAAGTGCTTTCTTT. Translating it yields CASSDTTGRSAFF.

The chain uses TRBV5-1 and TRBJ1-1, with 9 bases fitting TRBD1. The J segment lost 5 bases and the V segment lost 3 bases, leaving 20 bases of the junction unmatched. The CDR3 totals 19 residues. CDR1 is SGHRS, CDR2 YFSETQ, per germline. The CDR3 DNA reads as TGCGCCAGCAGCTACAATTCCGGGACAGGGTTAGGAGGAGTAACTGAAGCTTTCTTT. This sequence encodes CASSYNSGTGLGGVTEAFF.

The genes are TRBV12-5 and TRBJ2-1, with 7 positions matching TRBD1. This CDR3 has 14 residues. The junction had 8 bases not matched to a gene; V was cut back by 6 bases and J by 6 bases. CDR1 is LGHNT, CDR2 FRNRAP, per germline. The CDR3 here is CASGVLGQLNEQFF. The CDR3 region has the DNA TGTGCTAGTGGAGTACTGGGACAGCTCAATGAGCAGTTCTTC.

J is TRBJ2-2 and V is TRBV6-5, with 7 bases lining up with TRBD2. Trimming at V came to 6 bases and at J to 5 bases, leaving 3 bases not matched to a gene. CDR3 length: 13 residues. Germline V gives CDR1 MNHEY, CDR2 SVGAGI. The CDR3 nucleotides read TGTGCCAGCAGACTCGGGGGGACCGGGGAGCTGTTTTTT. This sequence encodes CASRLGGTGELFF.

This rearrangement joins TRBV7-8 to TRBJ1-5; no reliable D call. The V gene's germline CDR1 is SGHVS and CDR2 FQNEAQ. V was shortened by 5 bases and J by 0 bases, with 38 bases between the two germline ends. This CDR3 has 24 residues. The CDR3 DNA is TGTGCCAGCAGCCTACAAGTGGGCATCCCCAAACCCGGGCGGGCATTTTATAGCAATCAGCCCCAGCATTTT. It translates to CASSLQVGIPKPGRAFYSNQPQHF.

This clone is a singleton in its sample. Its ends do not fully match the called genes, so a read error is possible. CDR3 sequence: CAGRGASSGTVYGYTF. CDR3 DNA sequence: TGTGCCGGCAGAGGAGCCTCTTCCGGGACAGTTTATGGCTACACCTTC. The V call is TRBV27, the J call TRBJ1-2; TRBD1 matches 7 bases. Germline values: CDR1 MNHEY, CDR2 SMNVEV (reference sequence). The CDR3 loop spans 16 amino acids.

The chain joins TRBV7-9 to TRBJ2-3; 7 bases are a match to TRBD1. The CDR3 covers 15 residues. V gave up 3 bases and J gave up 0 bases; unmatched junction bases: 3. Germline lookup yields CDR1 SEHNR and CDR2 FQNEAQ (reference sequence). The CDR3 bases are TGTGCCAGCAGCTTGGACAGGTCTAGCACAGATACGCAGTATTTT. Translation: CASSLDRSSTDTQYF.

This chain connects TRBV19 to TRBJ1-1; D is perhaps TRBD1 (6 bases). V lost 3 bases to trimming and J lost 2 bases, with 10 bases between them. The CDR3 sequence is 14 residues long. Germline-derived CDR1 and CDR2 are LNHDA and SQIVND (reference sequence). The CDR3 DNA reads TGTGCCAGTAGTATTCCAGGGGAAAACACTGAAGCTTTCTTT. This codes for CASSIPGENTEAFF.

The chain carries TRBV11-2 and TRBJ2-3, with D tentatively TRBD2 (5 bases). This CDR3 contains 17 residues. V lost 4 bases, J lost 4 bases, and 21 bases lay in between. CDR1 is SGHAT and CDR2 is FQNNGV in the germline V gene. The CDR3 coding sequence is TGTGCCAGCAGCTCCCCCTTGGAGCGGTTGGGCGCAGATACGCAGTATTTT. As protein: CASSSPLERLGADTQYF.

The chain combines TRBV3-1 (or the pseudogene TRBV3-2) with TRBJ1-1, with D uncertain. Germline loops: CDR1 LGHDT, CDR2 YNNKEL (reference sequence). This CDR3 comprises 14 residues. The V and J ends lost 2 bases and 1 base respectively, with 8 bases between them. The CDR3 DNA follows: TGTGCCAGCAGCCAATCGGGAAGGAACACTGAAGCTTTCTTT. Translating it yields CASSQSGRNTEAFF.